A selection of T cell receptor beta chains follows, all from one sample in a study of spatial heterogeneity in lung cancer. One entry per CDR3 protein results from TCRdb running MiXCR on the 5' RACE reads. The table lists fewer than 6,000 distinct CDR3 sequences, 26% of them singletons. The sequencing here drew on lung tumor tissue, taken at surgery. The source of these receptors is a male donor with early-stage non-small cell lung cancer. Each CDR3 is given with its conserved first and last residue. A D gene is named only where the DNA matches it firmly. Rows may omit the clone size; those that give it use once, few, many or a size class.

cdr3_nt: TGTGCCAGCAGCTTAGCGCACAGGGAGACCCAGTACTTC; cdr3_aa: CASSLAHRETQYF; clone_size: many; j_call: TRBJ2-5; d_call: NA; v_call: TRBV7-8
cdr3_nt: TGTGCCAGCAGGGCTAGCGGGAGGTACAATGAGCAGTTCTTC; cdr3_aa: CASRASGRYNEQFF; clone_size: medium-sized; j_call: TRBJ2-1; d_call: TRBD2; v_call: TRBV7-9
cdr3_nt: TGTGCCAGCAGTGAAGTGTTAGTCAATGAGCAGTTCTTC; cdr3_aa: CASSEVLVNEQFF; clone_size: NA; j_call: TRBJ2-1; d_call: NA; v_call: TRBV6-1
cdr3_nt: TGCAGTGCTAGAGATCGGATAGCGGTCCAAGAGACCCAGTACTTC; cdr3_aa: CSARDRIAVQETQYF; clone_size: NA; j_call: TRBJ2-5; d_call: NA; v_call: TRBV20-1
cdr3_nt: TGTGCCAGCAGCTTAGAAGGGACAGATTCTTTCTACGAGCAGTACTTC; cdr3_aa: CASSLEGTDSFYEQYF; clone_size: medium-sized; j_call: TRBJ2-7; d_call: TRBD1; v_call: TRBV11-2
cdr3_nt: TGTGCCTGGAGCATAACAGGGCTCGGTGGCTACACCTTC; cdr3_aa: CAWSITGLGGYTF; clone_size: many; j_call: TRBJ1-2; d_call: NA; v_call: TRBV30
cdr3_nt: TGTGCCAGCAGCTTAGAGAGCGGGCCCACCAATGAGCAGTTCTTC; cdr3_aa: CASSLESGPTNEQFF; clone_size: NA; j_call: TRBJ2-1; d_call: NA; v_call: TRBV7-9
cdr3_nt: TGTGCCAGCAGTCTACTACCGACGTCCCCTGAGCAGTTCTTC; cdr3_aa: CASSLLPTSPEQFF; clone_size: large; j_call: TRBJ2-1; d_call: NA; v_call: TRBV27
cdr3_nt: TGTGCCAGCAGGGACAGGGGGAGGACCTACGAGCAGTACTTC; cdr3_aa: CASRDRGRTYEQYF; clone_size: many; j_call: TRBJ2-7; d_call: TRBD1; v_call: TRBV6-1
cdr3_nt: TGCAGTGCTAGAGGAGGGGTCTCTGGGGCCAACGTCCTGACTTTC; cdr3_aa: CSARGGVSGANVLTF; clone_size: medium-sized; j_call: TRBJ2-6; d_call: NA; v_call: TRBV20-1
cdr3_nt: TGCGCCAGCTTCTTAGAGGGGAGAGGAGATACGCAGTATTTT; cdr3_aa: CASFLEGRGDTQYF; clone_size: medium-sized; j_call: TRBJ2-3; d_call: NA; v_call: TRBV5-1
cdr3_nt: TGCAGCGCCCAGGGGCACGGGGAGCTGTTTTTT; cdr3_aa: CSAQGHGELFF; clone_size: once; j_call: TRBJ2-2; d_call: NA; v_call: TRBV29-1
cdr3_nt: TGTGCCAGCAGTTACTCAGCCCTGGAAGATACGCAGTATTTT; cdr3_aa: CASSYSALEDTQYF; clone_size: medium-sized; j_call: TRBJ2-3; d_call: NA; v_call: TRBV6-6
cdr3_nt: TGTGCCAGCACCAGATCAGGGGCCCGCGAGCAGTACTTC; cdr3_aa: CASTRSGAREQYF; clone_size: NA; j_call: TRBJ2-7; d_call: NA; v_call: TRBV28
cdr3_nt: TGTGCCTCCGGGGGAGAGCAGTACTTC; cdr3_aa: CASGGEQYF; clone_size: NA; j_call: TRBJ2-7; d_call: NA; v_call: TRBV6-6
cdr3_nt: TGTGCCAGCAGCGTAGGGCCGGGGCCCCTATACGAGCAGTACTTC; cdr3_aa: CASSVGPGPLYEQYF; clone_size: few; j_call: TRBJ2-7; d_call: NA; v_call: TRBV9
cdr3_nt: TGCAGTGCTCAGGGCGACTCCACAGATACGCAGTATTTT; cdr3_aa: CSAQGDSTDTQYF; clone_size: many; j_call: TRBJ2-3; d_call: NA; v_call: TRBV20-1
cdr3_nt: TGTGCCTGGAGTCAGGTTGGGTCGACCCAGTACTTC; cdr3_aa: CAWSQVGSTQYF; clone_size: few; j_call: TRBJ2-5; d_call: NA; v_call: TRBV30
cdr3_nt: TGTGCCAGCAGTCACGGGGCTCAGGGGAAGAGGGACATTCAGTACTTC; cdr3_aa: CASSHGAQGKRDIQYF; clone_size: NA; j_call: TRBJ2-4; d_call: NA; v_call: TRBV28
cdr3_nt: TGTGCCAGCAGCCCTTACGTTTCACTAGCGAGCTCCTACAATGAGCAGTTCTTC; cdr3_aa: CASSPYVSLASSYNEQFF; clone_size: few; j_call: TRBJ2-1; d_call: TRBD2; v_call: TRBV7-3
cdr3_nt: TGCGCCAGCAGCCGATCCCTAGGGACTAGCGGGAAAGAGAACACCGGGGAGCTGTTTTTT; cdr3_aa: CASSRSLGTSGKENTGELFF; clone_size: many; j_call: TRBJ2-2; d_call: TRBD2; v_call: TRBV4-1
cdr3_nt: TGTGCCAGCAGCTTGTTTCAGGGATCGGCAAAACTGTTTTTT; cdr3_aa: CASSLFQGSAKLFF; clone_size: many; j_call: TRBJ1-4; d_call: NA; v_call: TRBV5-4
cdr3_nt: TGTGCCAGCAGTTTTGGGACAGGGCCCAACGAGCAGTACTTC; cdr3_aa: CASSFGTGPNEQYF; clone_size: large; j_call: TRBJ2-7; d_call: TRBD1; v_call: TRBV12-3/TRBV12-4
cdr3_nt: TGCAGTGCTAGAGAGCGGGGGCCAGATACGCAGTATTTT; cdr3_aa: CSARERGPDTQYF; clone_size: once; j_call: TRBJ2-3; d_call: NA; v_call: TRBV20-1
cdr3_nt: TGTGCCAGCAGTTGGGGACTAGCGGGAGTTAACGAGCAGTACTTC; cdr3_aa: CASSWGLAGVNEQYF; clone_size: medium-sized; j_call: TRBJ2-7; d_call: TRBD2; v_call: TRBV6-5
cdr3_nt: TGTGCCAGCAGCTCCGGGGCCTCCTACGAGCAGTACTTC; cdr3_aa: CASSSGASYEQYF; clone_size: medium-sized; j_call: TRBJ2-7; d_call: NA; v_call: TRBV7-8
cdr3_nt: TGTGCCAGCTCAATGACTAGCGGGACGGCAGATACGCAGTATTTT; cdr3_aa: CASSMTSGTADTQYF; clone_size: NA; j_call: TRBJ2-3; d_call: TRBD2; v_call: TRBV18
cdr3_nt: TGTGCCAGCAGCTTGGGTCGGTTCGATACGCAGTATTTT; cdr3_aa: CASSLGRFDTQYF; clone_size: many; j_call: TRBJ2-3; d_call: NA; v_call: TRBV7-9
cdr3_nt: TGTGCCAGCAGTCCCGAGGGGATACGGGGAGATACGCAGTATTTT; cdr3_aa: CASSPEGIRGDTQYF; clone_size: medium-sized; j_call: TRBJ2-3; d_call: NA; v_call: TRBV6-2/TRBV6-3
cdr3_nt: TGTGCCACCAGCAGAGATGGATCCAACCAAGAGACCCAGTACTTC; cdr3_aa: CATSRDGSNQETQYF; clone_size: NA; j_call: TRBJ2-5; d_call: NA; v_call: TRBV15
cdr3_nt: TGTGCCAGCGGTGGATGGGGGGCTAGCGGGCTGACTCCCTACAATGAGCAGTTCTTC; cdr3_aa: CASGGWGASGLTPYNEQFF; clone_size: NA; j_call: TRBJ2-1; d_call: TRBD2; v_call: TRBV11-2
cdr3_nt: TGTGCCAGCAGCCAAGATCTGACTAGCCCAAACATTCAGTACTTC; cdr3_aa: CASSQDLTSPNIQYF; clone_size: NA; j_call: TRBJ2-4; d_call: TRBD2; v_call: TRBV3-1
cdr3_nt: TGCAGTGCTATTTCCGCGGGAGTTGATACGCAGTATTTT; cdr3_aa: CSAISAGVDTQYF; clone_size: few; j_call: TRBJ2-3; d_call: TRBD2; v_call: TRBV20-1
cdr3_nt: TGTGCCAGCAGTTTAATATCTCCAGGGTTCTACGAGCAGTACTTC; cdr3_aa: CASSLISPGFYEQYF; clone_size: medium-sized; j_call: TRBJ2-7; d_call: NA; v_call: TRBV28
cdr3_nt: TGTGCCAGCAGCCCCAACCCGAACACCGGGGAGCTGTTTTTT; cdr3_aa: CASSPNPNTGELFF; clone_size: medium-sized; j_call: TRBJ2-2; d_call: NA; v_call: TRBV7-2
cdr3_nt: TGTGCCAGCAGTTCCGGACTAGCGGCGAATGAGCAGTTCTTC; cdr3_aa: CASSSGLAANEQFF; clone_size: many; j_call: TRBJ2-1; d_call: TRBD2; v_call: TRBV6-5
cdr3_nt: TGTGCCAGCAGCCGGACTAGCGGGAGTCTCTATGAGCAGTTCTTC; cdr3_aa: CASSRTSGSLYEQFF; clone_size: many; j_call: TRBJ2-1; d_call: TRBD2; v_call: TRBV7-2
cdr3_nt: TGTGCCAGCAGTTCACAGGGATACTATGGCTACACCTTC; cdr3_aa: CASSSQGYYGYTF; clone_size: medium-sized; j_call: TRBJ1-2; d_call: NA; v_call: TRBV28
cdr3_nt: TGTGCCAGTAGTCCCCAGGGCGGCCACGAGCAGTACTTC; cdr3_aa: CASSPQGGHEQYF; clone_size: many; j_call: TRBJ2-7; d_call: NA; v_call: TRBV19
cdr3_nt: TGTGCCAGCAGTGGGACCGGGATGTCCTACGAGCAGTACTTC; cdr3_aa: CASSGTGMSYEQYF; clone_size: NA; j_call: TRBJ2-7; d_call: NA; v_call: TRBV12-3/TRBV12-4
cdr3_nt: TGCAGTTCAGGATCGGACTATGGCTACACCTTC; cdr3_aa: CSSGSDYGYTF; clone_size: medium-sized; j_call: TRBJ1-2; d_call: NA; v_call: TRBV20-1
cdr3_nt: TGTGCCAGTTCCCGAGAGATCCCAGATACGCAGTATTTT; cdr3_aa: CASSREIPDTQYF; clone_size: once; j_call: TRBJ2-3; d_call: NA; v_call: TRBV7-9
cdr3_nt: TGTGCCAGCAGCGCCTTGGCAGGACTAGCGGGGGGTACGCAGTATTTT; cdr3_aa: CASSALAGLAGGTQYF; clone_size: medium-sized; j_call: TRBJ2-3; d_call: TRBD2; v_call: TRBV9
cdr3_nt: TGCAGTGCTGCTAGGGCAGGTCGCTCCTACGAGCAGTACTTC; cdr3_aa: CSAARAGRSYEQYF; clone_size: NA; j_call: TRBJ2-7; d_call: NA; v_call: TRBV20-1
cdr3_nt: TGTGCCATCATTCGAGAGAGCGGGAGCGCTTCCTACAATGAGCAGTTCTTC; cdr3_aa: CAIIRESGSASYNEQFF; clone_size: many; j_call: TRBJ2-1; d_call: TRBD2; v_call: TRBV10-3
cdr3_nt: TGTGCCAGCAGCCCTGGCGGGAGTTTTGGGGAGCAGTACTTC; cdr3_aa: CASSPGGSFGEQYF; clone_size: hyperexpanded; j_call: TRBJ2-7; d_call: TRBD2; v_call: TRBV7-8
cdr3_nt: TGTGCCAGCAGTTTGTGGGGCAGTTCCTACGAGCAGTACTTC; cdr3_aa: CASSLWGSSYEQYF; clone_size: once; j_call: TRBJ2-7; d_call: NA; v_call: TRBV12-3/TRBV12-4
cdr3_nt: TGTGCCAGCAGCCGCACCCGGGGACTAGCGGACTACGAGCAGTACTTC; cdr3_aa: CASSRTRGLADYEQYF; clone_size: NA; j_call: TRBJ2-7; d_call: TRBD2; v_call: TRBV14
cdr3_nt: TGTGCCAGCAGTATAGCGGGCCGCACGAATGAGCAGTTCTTC; cdr3_aa: CASSIAGRTNEQFF; clone_size: NA; j_call: TRBJ2-1; d_call: TRBD2; v_call: TRBV12-3/TRBV12-4
cdr3_nt: TGCAGTGCTGGGCGGGACACGAACACCGGGGAGCTGTTTTTT; cdr3_aa: CSAGRDTNTGELFF; clone_size: NA; j_call: TRBJ2-2; d_call: NA; v_call: TRBV20-1
cdr3_nt: TGCAGCGTTGAGGGGGCGGGAGGGCCAGATACGCAGTATTTT; cdr3_aa: CSVEGAGGPDTQYF; clone_size: medium-sized; j_call: TRBJ2-3; d_call: TRBD2; v_call: TRBV29-1
cdr3_nt: TGTGCCAGCAGCGGGAGTGATGAGCAGTTCTTC; cdr3_aa: CASSGSDEQFF; clone_size: few; j_call: TRBJ2-1; d_call: NA; v_call: TRBV9
cdr3_nt: TGTGCCAGCAGTTACAGGGTAGCGACCTCCCCGGAGACCCAGTACTTC; cdr3_aa: CASSYRVATSPETQYF; clone_size: many; j_call: TRBJ2-5; d_call: NA; v_call: TRBV6-5
cdr3_nt: TGCGCCAGCAGCTTGAGTGGGACACCGAAGAACACCGGGGAGCTGTTTTTT; cdr3_aa: CASSLSGTPKNTGELFF; clone_size: medium-sized; j_call: TRBJ2-2; d_call: NA; v_call: TRBV5-1
cdr3_nt: TGTGCCAGCAGCTCGCCGGGATACTACGAGCAGTACTTC; cdr3_aa: CASSSPGYYEQYF; clone_size: hyperexpanded; j_call: TRBJ2-7; d_call: NA; v_call: TRBV12-3/TRBV12-4
cdr3_nt: TGCAGTGCTCCCGGGACAGCCAAAGAGACCCAGTACTTC; cdr3_aa: CSAPGTAKETQYF; clone_size: medium-sized; j_call: TRBJ2-5; d_call: TRBD1; v_call: TRBV20-1
cdr3_nt: TGTGCCAGCAGTGCTCAGGGGGGTAGTGAGCAGTTCTTC; cdr3_aa: CASSAQGGSEQFF; clone_size: few; j_call: TRBJ2-1; d_call: NA; v_call: TRBV25-1
cdr3_nt: TGTGCCAGCAGTCCCCTTAGTGGGGGGACTTGGAACACCGGGGAGCTGTTTTTT; cdr3_aa: CASSPLSGGTWNTGELFF; clone_size: NA; j_call: TRBJ2-2; d_call: NA; v_call: TRBV12-3/TRBV12-4
cdr3_nt: TGCAGTGCCCGGTCGGGGGAGGGGGCCTACAATGAGCAGTTCTTC; cdr3_aa: CSARSGEGAYNEQFF; clone_size: NA; j_call: TRBJ2-1; d_call: NA; v_call: TRBV20-1
cdr3_nt: TGTGCCAGCAGCCCCGGACAGGGTAGGCACTACGAGCAGTACTTC; cdr3_aa: CASSPGQGRHYEQYF; clone_size: NA; j_call: TRBJ2-7; d_call: TRBD1; v_call: TRBV3-1